The 8 T cell receptor beta chains below come from one sample, sequenced in a study of HIV-infected patients and healthy controls. The repertoire came from unfractionated whole blood and reflected all unsorted peripheral T cells. Alpha and beta constant-region primers primed reverse transcription of approximately 500 ng RNA. Alpha and beta chain libraries were made separately by chain-specific third strand synthesis with multiplexing indices. In TCRdb, the 5' RACE reads were re-called with MiXCR into one record per CDR3 protein. There are about 10,000 distinct CDR3 sequences in the sample; about 8.2% occur only once, and 5.8% lies in the top ten. Specimen: blood. The receptor source for this set is an adult in good health.

This clonotype showed up many times. The rearrangement links TRBV10-3 to TRBJ1-5; the D is unclear. This CDR3 has 14 amino acids. Germline V gene data show CDR1 as ENHRY and CDR2 as SYGVKD. V gave up 0 bases and J gave up 7 bases, with 10 bases separating them. CDR3 loop: CAISESTPNQPQHF. The CDR3 bases are TGTGCCATCAGTGAGTCAACCCCTAACCAGCCCCAGCATTTT.

This clonotype was seen at least ten times. The CDR3 coding sequence is TGTGCCAGCAGCGGGGCGGACTCCTATAATTCACCCCTCCACTTT. It yields the protein CASSGADSYNSPLHF. V is TRBV14 and J is TRBJ1-6; maybe TRBD1 (5 bases). The ends were cut back, 5 bases at V and 0 bases at J, with 8 bases in the middle. Germline loops: CDR1 SGHDN, CDR2 FVKESK. The CDR3 runs to 15 residues.

Judged by abundance, this clonotype is medium-sized. This chain links TRBV29-1 with TRBJ2-7; 7 nucleotides agree with TRBD1. Germline CDR1 SQVTM, CDR2 ANQGSEA. CDR3 length: 11 amino acids. Trimming at V came to 7 bases and at J to 4 bases, leaving 4 bases not matched to a gene. The CDR3 protein is CSAGTAYEQYF. The CDR3 nucleotides are TGCAGCGCCGGGACAGCTTACGAGCAGTACTTC.

The genes are TRBV5-1 and TRBJ1-2, with 8 bases lining up with TRBD1. Per germline, CDR1 SGHRS and CDR2 YFSETQ. The CDR3 covers 15 residues. The V and J ends lost 0 bases and 6 bases, in that order; junction bases with no gene match: 7. This CDR3 reads CASSLEGQGSDGYTF. CDR3 in DNA: TGCGCCAGCAGCTTGGAAGGACAGGGATCGGATGGCTACACCTTC.

This clonotype was found many times. This chain uses TRBV5-1 with TRBJ2-3; TRBD1 agrees at 7 bases. This CDR3 region has 14 residues. Germline assignment: CDR1 SGHRS and CDR2 YFSETQ. The V gene end was trimmed by 7 bases and the J gene end by 2 bases; junction bases not matched to a gene: 7. CDR3 in amino acids: CASRQGGPTDTQYF. The CDR3 coding sequence is TGCGCCAGCCGACAGGGCGGCCCCACAGATACGCAGTATTTT.

This clonotype was observed a handful of times. The chain combines TRBV9 with TRBJ1-3; 10 bases fit TRBD1. The trim removed 3 bases at V and 6 bases at J, leaving 3 bases unmatched. This CDR3 is built from 14 residues. CDR1 SGDLS and CDR2 YYNGEE come from the germline V gene. In nucleotides, the CDR3 is TGTGCCAGCAGCGAGACAGGGGGCAAAAACACCATATATTTT. It specifies CASSETGGKNTIYF. The full variable domain, its missing parts supplied by reference TRBV9 and TRBJ1-3, is DSGVTQTPKHLITATGQRVTLRCSPRSGDLSVYWYQQSLDQGLQFLIQYYNGEERAKGNILERFSAQQFPDLHSELNLSSLELGDSALYFCASSETGGKNTIYFGEGSWLTVV.

About this clonotype: This may arise from a read error, as a much more abundant clone is one base away. The V call is TRBV28, the J call TRBJ2-1; D remains ambiguous. In germline, CDR1 is MDHEN, CDR2 SYDVKM. The CDR3 consists of 11 residues. CDR3 nucleotides: TGTGCCAGAAGTTTTTACGATGAGCAGTTCTTC. Translation: CARSFYDEQFF.

This clonotype was counted between two and nine times. This chain connects TRBV4-2 to TRBJ2-3; unclear D gene. The CDR3 extends over 14 amino acids. Per germline, CDR1 LGHNA and CDR2 YNFKEQ. Trimming pared 4 bases from V and 1 base from J, leaving 9 bases between. CDR3 DNA sequence: TGTGCCAGCAGCCCAAACCGGGGCACAGATACGCAGTATTTT. It translates to CASSPNRGTDTQYF.